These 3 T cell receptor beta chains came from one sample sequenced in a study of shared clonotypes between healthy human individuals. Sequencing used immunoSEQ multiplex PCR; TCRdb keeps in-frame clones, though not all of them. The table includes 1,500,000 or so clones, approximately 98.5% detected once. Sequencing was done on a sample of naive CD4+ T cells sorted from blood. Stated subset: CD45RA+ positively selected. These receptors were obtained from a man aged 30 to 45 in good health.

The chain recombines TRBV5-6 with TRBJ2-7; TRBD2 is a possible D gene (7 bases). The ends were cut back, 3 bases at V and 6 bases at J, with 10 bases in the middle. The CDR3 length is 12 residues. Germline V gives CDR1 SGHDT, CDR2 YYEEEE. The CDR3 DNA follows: TGTGCCAGCAGCTCCCGGGGGGCCGAGCAGTACTTC. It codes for CASSSRGAEQYF.

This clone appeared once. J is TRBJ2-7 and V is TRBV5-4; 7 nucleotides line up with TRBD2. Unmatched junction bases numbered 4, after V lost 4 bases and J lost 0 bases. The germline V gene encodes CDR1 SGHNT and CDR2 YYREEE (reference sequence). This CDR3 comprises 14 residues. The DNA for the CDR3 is TGTGCCAGCAGCCCTAGCGGAAACTCCTACGAGCAGTACTTC. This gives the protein CASSPSGNSYEQYF.

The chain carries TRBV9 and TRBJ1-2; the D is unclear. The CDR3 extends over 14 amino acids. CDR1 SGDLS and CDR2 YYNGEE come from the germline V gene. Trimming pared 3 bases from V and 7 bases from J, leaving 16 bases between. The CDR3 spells CASSASLVWVGYTF. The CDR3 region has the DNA TGTGCCAGCAGCGCCTCGTTAGTGTGGGTTGGCTACACCTTC.